This T cell receptor (beta chain) was recorded in a study of blood T cells in healthy people across ages. A few counts support this clonotype. Next came a second PCR, run for about 6 to 12 cycles, which used a sample-barcoded 5' primer along with a J-beta primer mix. A single record per CDR3 protein comes from TCRdb applying MiXCR to the 5' RACE reads. The profile shows 1.5 million to 2 million distinct CDR3 sequences, around 48% of them singletons. CDR1 is SQVTM and CDR2 is ANQGSEA in the germline V gene. Deletions cut 3 bases from V and 0 bases from J, with 8 bases between. The CDR3 is 13 residues long.

This TCR was recovered from a woman aged 40-49 years in good health. Sequencing was performed on blood. V usage is TRBV29-1 and J usage is TRBJ1-2; D is perhaps TRBD1 (5 bases). For the CDR3, the DNA is TGCAGCGTTGAGCAGACAGCTAACTATGGCTACACCTTC. Protein product: CSVEQTANYGYTF.